This T cell receptor (beta chain) was obtained from a study of cytomegalovirus exposure and HLA in healthy donors. The PCR made use of 60 Vbeta and 13 Jbeta primers. Clones were read by immunoSEQ multiplex PCR, and TCRdb kept only the in-frame ones, dropping some. The sample has 210,000 or so clones; about 80% are singletons. This CDR3 spans 14 amino acids. The germline V gene has CDR1 SGHRS and CDR2 YFSETQ. The ends lost 6 bases at V and 3 bases at J; junction bases unmatched: 6. The rearrangement joins TRBV5-1 to TRBJ2-1; 7 nucleotides match TRBD1. The clonotype was recovered from a woman aged 45-65 years in good health and CMV-seropositive. Sequenced sample: PBMCs. The CDR3 DNA is TGCGCCAGCACCCAGGGACAGAACTACAATGAGCAGTTCTTC. This encodes CASTQGQNYNEQFF.